This TCR beta chain comes out of a study of TET2 disruption in CD19-targeted CAR T cells. Method: immunoSEQ multiplex PCR; TCRdb's copy keeps in-frame clones and lacks some. This listing includes fewer than 30,000 clones. CDR3 length: 14 residues. Germline trimming cut 5 bases from V and 7 bases from J; bases unmatched to any gene: 5. CDR1 is LNHDA and CDR2 is SQIVND in the germline V gene (reference sequence). About this clone: Its antigen is not known. The CDR3 end is not reached by the read, which stops 3 residues before it; the germline J gene fills it in.

This sample's treatment: autologous CTL019 cells: CD19 CAR with 4-1BB and CD3 zeta domains. A CD19 CAR with TCR zeta and 4-1BB domains was used. Leukapheresis of peripheral blood supplied the T cells used to manufacture CTL019. The chain joins TRBV19 to TRBJ2-1; 10 nucleotides agree with TRBD1. Material: CD8- CAR+ T cells sorted from cultured blood T cells, obtained for CD19 CAR T cell therapy. Subset meaning: CD8-negative CAR-positive T cells from the infusion product. The sequence was collected from a man in his 70s with chronic lymphocytic leukemia. CDR3 in amino acids: CASSPDRGRNEQFF. The sequenced CDR3 bases are TGTGCCAGTAGTCCCGACAGGGGGCGGAATGAG.